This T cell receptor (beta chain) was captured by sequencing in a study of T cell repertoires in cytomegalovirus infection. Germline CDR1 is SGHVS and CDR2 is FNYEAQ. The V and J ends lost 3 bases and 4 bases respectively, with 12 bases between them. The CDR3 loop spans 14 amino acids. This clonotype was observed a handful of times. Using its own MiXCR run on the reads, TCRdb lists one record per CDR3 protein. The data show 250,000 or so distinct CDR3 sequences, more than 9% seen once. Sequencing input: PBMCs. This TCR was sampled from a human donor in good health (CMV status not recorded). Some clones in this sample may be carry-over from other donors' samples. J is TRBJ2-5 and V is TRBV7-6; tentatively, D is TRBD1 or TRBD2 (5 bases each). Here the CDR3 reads CASSFGTQGETQYF. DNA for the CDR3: TGTGCCAGCAGCTTTGGGACCCAGGGAGAGACCCAGTACTTC.